This T cell receptor (beta chain) was found in a study of blood T cells in healthy people across ages. Study observations and caveats: PBMC samples, being unsorted, prevented any conclusive comparison of naive and antigen-experienced cells.

This clonotype was recorded a few times. The antigen is not known. This CDR3 has 16 amino acids. Trimming took 2 bases from V and 2 from J; bases not matched to a gene: 8. Germline-derived CDR1 and CDR2 are SQVTM and ANQGSEA. Through a sample-barcoded 5' primer and a J-beta primer mix, a second PCR was run for about 6 to 11 cycles. Tagging of each cDNA molecule was performed by a template-switch adaptor with 12 random nucleotides. MiXCR, run by TCRdb on the 5' RACE reads, gives a single entry per CDR3 protein. This sample has about 640,000 distinct CDR3 sequences, with roughly three fifths found just once.

The clonotype comes from a man aged 55 to 69 in good health. The chain joins TRBV29-1 to TRBJ2-5; 10 positions match TRBD2. The sequenced material came from blood. The CDR3 here is CSVEYLGLAKQETQYF. CDR3 in DNA: TGCAGCGTTGAATATCTGGGACTAGCGAAACAAGAGACCCAGTACTTC.